The 9 T cell receptor beta chains listed next were all sequenced from one sample in a study of shared clonotypes between healthy human individuals. Data came from immunoSEQ multiplex PCR; TCRdb stores just in-frame clones and leaves some out. The profile shows approximately 1.1 million clones, around three quarters of them singletons. The sequenced material came from memory CD4+ T cells from PBMCs. Documented subset: CD45RA-negative fraction. These receptor sequences come from a man younger than 35 in good health. Some clones in this sample may be carry-over from other donors' samples.

This sequence joins TRBV7-2 and TRBJ2-7, with TRBD2 identical over 9 bases. This CDR3 is built from 15 residues. Germline CDR1 and CDR2: SGHTA and FQGNSA. V shed 5 bases, J shed 1 base, and the junction held 6 bases outside the gene matches. The CDR3 region has the DNA TGTGCCAGCAGCACCGGGACTAGCAGATCCTACGAGCAGTACTTC. This translates into CASSTGTSRSYEQYF.

The chain couples TRBV9 to TRBJ2-3; D is perhaps TRBD2 (6 bases). V dropped 0 bases and J dropped 6 bases, with 17 bases sitting between them. The CDR3 consists of 16 residues. In germline, CDR1 is SGDLS, CDR2 YYNGEE. CDR3: CASSVAGGSLVDTQYF. For the CDR3, the DNA is TGTGCCAGCAGCGTAGCTGGGGGGTCTCTGGTTGATACGCAGTATTTT.

This rearrangement joins TRBV18 to TRBJ1-1, with TRBD1 matching 7 bases. CDR1 is KGHSH, CDR2 LQKENI, per germline. Germline trimming cut 6 bases from V and 9 bases from J; bases unmatched to any gene: 13. CDR3 length: 14 residues. Here the CDR3 DNA reads TGTGCCAGCTCCTTGGGACAGTCGCTTCTTAAAGCTTTCTTT. Translated, it gives CASSLGQSLLKAFF.

This chain joins TRBV5-1 and TRBJ2-6; TRBD2 agrees at 7 bases. Trimming at V came to 7 bases and at J to 0 bases, leaving 4 bases not matched to a gene. Per the germline V gene, CDR1 is SGHRS and CDR2 is YFSETQ. The CDR3 length is 15 residues. CDR3 bases: TGCGCCAGCCGGGGGGTGGACTCTGGGGCCAACGTCCTGACTTTC. It specifies CASRGVDSGANVLTF. Filled out from reference TRBV5-1 and TRBJ2-6, the complete variable domain reads KAGVTQTPRYLIKTRGQQVTLSCSPISGHRSVSWYQQTPGQGLQFLFEYFSETQRNKGNFPGRFSGRQFSNSRSEMNVSTLELGDSALYLCASRGVDSGANVLTFGAGSRLTVL.

This clone was picked up one time. The V and J genes are TRBV28 and TRBJ2-1, with D unclear. Between the trimmed V and J ends, which lost 8 bases and 6 bases, there was a span of 11 bases. Germline assignment: CDR1 MDHEN and CDR2 SYDVKM. This CDR3 comprises 12 residues. The CDR3 region is CASDDMANEQFF. CDR3 coding DNA: TGTGCCAGCGATGACATGGCCAATGAGCAGTTCTTC.

This clone was seen only a few times. This chain joins TRBV29-1 and TRBJ1-1, with D unclear. This CDR3 has 15 residues. V gave up 6 bases and J gave up 0 bases, with 17 bases separating them. Germline loops: CDR1 SQVTM, CDR2 ANQGSEA. This CDR3 reads CSVPIGSSMNTEAFF. The CDR3 bases are TGCAGCGTACCCATAGGTTCGAGTATGAACACTGAAGCTTTCTTT. Combining the CDR3 with reference TRBV29-1 and TRBJ1-1 gives the whole variable domain SAVISQKPSRDICQRGTSLTIQCQVDSQVTMMFWYRQQPGQSLTLIATANQGSEATYESGFVIDKFPISRPNLTFSTLTVSNMSPEDSSIYLCSVPIGSSMNTEAFFGQGTRLTVV.

V gene TRBV7-3 combines with J gene TRBJ2-2; no clear D. V lost 7 bases to trimming and J lost 2 bases, with 23 bases between them. The CDR3 extends over 18 amino acids. Germline V gives CDR1 SGHTA, CDR2 FQGTGA. CDR3 coding DNA: TGTGCCAGCAAGTCCGACCAGCCCTTTCGGTCAAACACCGGGGAGCTGTTTTTT. The encoded protein is CASKSDQPFRSNTGELFF.

The J gene is TRBJ2-1, the V gene TRBV5-1; no firm D call. Trimming cost V 3 bases and J 8 bases, with 15 bases left between them. CDR1 and CDR2 from the germline V gene are SGHRS and YFSETQ. The length of the CDR3 is 14 residues. The DNA for the CDR3 is TGCGCCAGCAGCTCCGCCCAAAGTCAGGATGAGCAGTTCTTC. This encodes CASSSAQSQDEQFF.

This clone has more than one count but fewer than ten. The J gene is TRBJ1-1, the V gene TRBV19; possible D gene TRBD1, 6 bases. The CDR3 covers 15 residues. Trimming left V 7 bases short and J 6 bases short, with 21 bases between. CDR1 is LNHDA, CDR2 SQIVND, per germline (reference sequence). This CDR3 is CASNLRQARGAEAFF. For the CDR3, the DNA is TGTGCCAGTAACCTAAGACAGGCCAGGGGCGCTGAAGCTTTCTTT.